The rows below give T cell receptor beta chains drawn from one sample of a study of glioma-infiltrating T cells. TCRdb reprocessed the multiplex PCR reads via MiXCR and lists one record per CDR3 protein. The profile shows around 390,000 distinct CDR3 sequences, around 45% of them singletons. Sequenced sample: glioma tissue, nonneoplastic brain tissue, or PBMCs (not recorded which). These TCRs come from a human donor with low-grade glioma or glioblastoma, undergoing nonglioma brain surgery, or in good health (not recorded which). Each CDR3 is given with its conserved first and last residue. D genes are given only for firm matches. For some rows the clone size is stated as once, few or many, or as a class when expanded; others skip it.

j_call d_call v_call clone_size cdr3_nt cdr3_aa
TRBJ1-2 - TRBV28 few TGTGCCAGCAGTTCTCCCCCTGGGGGTGAAGTCACCTTC CASSSPPGGEVTF
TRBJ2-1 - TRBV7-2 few TGTGCCAGCAGCGTAACAGGGTCCCATGAGCAGTTCTTC CASSVTGSHEQFF
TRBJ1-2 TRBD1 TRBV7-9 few TGTGCCAGCAGCTTAGGGACAGGGACCTATGGCTACACCTTC CASSLGTGTYGYTF
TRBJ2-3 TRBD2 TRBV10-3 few TGTGCCATCAGAGCTAGCGGGAGTAGCACAGATACGCAGTATTTT CAIRASGSSTDTQYF
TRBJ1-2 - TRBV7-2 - TGTGCCAGCAGCCCGGACGGCATCCATGGCTACACCTTC CASSPDGIHGYTF
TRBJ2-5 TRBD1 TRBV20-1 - TGCAGTGCCAATTTAGGACAGGGGGCCCAAGAGACCCAGTACTTC CSANLGQGAQETQYF
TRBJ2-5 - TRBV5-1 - TGCGCCAGCAGCTTGCAGGCTTTATCGCAAGAGACCCAGTACTTC CASSLQALSQETQYF
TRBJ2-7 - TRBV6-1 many TGTGCCAGCACTGAACTTGGTGAGCAGTACTTC CASTELGEQYF
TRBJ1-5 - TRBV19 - TGTGCCAGTACCCCCGGGAATCAGCCCCAGCATTTT CASTPGNQPQHF
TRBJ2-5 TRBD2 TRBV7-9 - TGTGCCAGCAGCTTCAGCGGGAGCCCCGGGGAGACCCAGTACTTC CASSFSGSPGETQYF
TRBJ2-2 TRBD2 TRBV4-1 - TGCGCCAGCAGCCGGAATAGCGGGGCGAACACCGGGGAGCTGTTTTTT CASSRNSGANTGELFF
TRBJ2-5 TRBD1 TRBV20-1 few TGCAGTGCTAGGAAGGGGGCCCGAGAGACCCAGTACTTC CSARKGARETQYF
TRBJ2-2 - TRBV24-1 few TGTGCCACCAGTGACACTCTGACCACCGGGGAGCTGTTTTTT CATSDTLTTGELFF
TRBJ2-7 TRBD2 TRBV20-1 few TGCAGTGCTAGAGGTTCCGGGGGGGCGTCCTCCTACGAGCAGTACTTC CSARGSGGASSYEQYF
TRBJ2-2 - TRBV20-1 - TGCAGTGCTAGAGCCCTACGTGATGGCGGATATAACACCGGGGAGCTGTTTTTT CSARALRDGGYNTGELFF
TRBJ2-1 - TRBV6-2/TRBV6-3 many TGTGCCAGCAACCGTCCCCCGACAGGCAATGAGCAGTTCTTC CASNRPPTGNEQFF
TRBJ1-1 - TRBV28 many TGTGCCAGCAGGGTCTGGAACACTGAAGCTTTCTTT CASRVWNTEAFF
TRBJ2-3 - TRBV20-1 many TGCAGTGCCCCGGACCCAAGGGCCAACACAGATACGCAGTATTTT CSAPDPRANTDTQYF
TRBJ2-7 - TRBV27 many TGTGCCAGCAGTTTATCTAGCGGCCTCTCCTACGAGCAGTACTTC CASSLSSGLSYEQYF
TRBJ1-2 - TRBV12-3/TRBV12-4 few TGTGCCAGCAGTTCTGGGACCAACTATGGCTACACCTTC CASSSGTNYGYTF
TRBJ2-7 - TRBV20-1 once TGCAGTGCTAGAGATCTGCCCCTTGGCAGGGGCTACGAGCAGTACTTC CSARDLPLGRGYEQYF
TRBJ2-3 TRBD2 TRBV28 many TGTGCCAGCAAGTTGCCGGGACTAGAGGGCGATACGCAGTATTTT CASKLPGLEGDTQYF
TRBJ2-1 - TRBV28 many TGTGCCAGCAGTTTTGACAGCTCCTACAATGAGCAGTTCTTC CASSFDSSYNEQFF
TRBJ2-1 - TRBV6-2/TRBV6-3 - TGTGCCAGCACTCATATGGCGGGACTTAGGTGGAAAAATGAGCAGTTCTTC CASTHMAGLRWKNEQFF
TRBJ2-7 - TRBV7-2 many TGTGCCAGCAGTTTAGTACAGAGCTACGAGCAGTACTTC CASSLVQSYEQYF
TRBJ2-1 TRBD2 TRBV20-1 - TGCAGTGCTCTTAGCTCTAGCGGCTCCTACAATGAGCAGTTCTTC CSALSSSGSYNEQFF
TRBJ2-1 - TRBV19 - TGTGCCAGTACCCCAGGGCGGCGGGACTCCTACAATGAGCAGTTCTTC CASTPGRRDSYNEQFF
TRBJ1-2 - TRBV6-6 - TGTGCCAGCAGGAAAGCCGGTCTCAGTACCAACTATGGCTACACCTTC CASRKAGLSTNYGYTF
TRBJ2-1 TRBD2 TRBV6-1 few TGTGCCAGCAGATCCCGCCCAACTAGCGGCAGATACAATGAGCAGTTCTTC CASRSRPTSGRYNEQFF
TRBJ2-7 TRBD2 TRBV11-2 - TGTGCCAGCAGCCAAGGTGGGACTAGCGGGGAGCAGTACTTC CASSQGGTSGEQYF
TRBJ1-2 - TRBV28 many TGTGCCAGCAGCAAATCACCCCTTGGGGGCTATGGCTACACCTTC CASSKSPLGGYGYTF
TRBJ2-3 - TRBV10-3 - TGTGCCATCAGTGACCGCGGGGGCCGGGATACGCAGTATTTT CAISDRGGRDTQYF
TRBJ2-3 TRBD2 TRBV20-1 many TGCAGTGCTAGACGCCCCGGACTAGCGGGAGAGGCAGATACGCAGTATTTT CSARRPGLAGEADTQYF
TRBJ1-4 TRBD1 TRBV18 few TGTGCCAGCTCACAGGGGGCTGAAAAACTGTTTTTT CASSQGAEKLFF
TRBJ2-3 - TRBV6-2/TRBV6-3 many TGTGCCAGCACCTTTCCATACCCAAGACACACAGATACGCAGTATTTT CASTFPYPRHTDTQYF
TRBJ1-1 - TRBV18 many TGTGCCAGCTCGGGGAACACTGAAGCTTTCTTT CASSGNTEAFF
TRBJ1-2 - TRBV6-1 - TGTGCCAGCAGACAGACAGATCCTGTTAACTATGGCTACACCTTC CASRQTDPVNYGYTF
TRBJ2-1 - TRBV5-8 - TGTGCCAGCAGCTTGGTTGGTCAGGTATACAATGAGCAGTTCTTC CASSLVGQVYNEQFF
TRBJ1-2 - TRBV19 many TGTGCCAGTAGTTCAGACTTCGGCTATGGCTACACCTTC CASSSDFGYGYTF
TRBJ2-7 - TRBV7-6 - TGTGCCAGCAGCTCCCAGGGGTCCGCCTACGAGCAGTACTTC CASSSQGSAYEQYF
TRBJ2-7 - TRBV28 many TGTGCCAGCAGCTTTAACTACGAGCAGTACTTC CASSFNYEQYF
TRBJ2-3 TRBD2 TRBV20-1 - TGCAGTGCTAGCACTCTCTTAGCGGGAGGTACAGATACGCAGTATTTT CSASTLLAGGTDTQYF
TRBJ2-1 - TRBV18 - TGTGCCAGCTCACCAGGACGTTGGATACTCAATGAGCAGTTCTTC CASSPGRWILNEQFF
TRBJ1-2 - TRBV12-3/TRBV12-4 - TGTGCCAGCAGATCCACGGCGACAGTTAACTATGGCTACACCTTC CASRSTATVNYGYTF
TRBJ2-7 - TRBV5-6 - TGTGCCAGCAGCTTGGGTGGCGGATCAATCTACGAGCAGTACTTC CASSLGGGSIYEQYF
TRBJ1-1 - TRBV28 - TGTGCCAGCGGCGCGAGGGGCTGGACTGAAGCTTTCTTT CASGARGWTEAFF
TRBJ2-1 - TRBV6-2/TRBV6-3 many TGTGCCGCAACGGAGGGGGTAATTGATGAGCAGTTCTTC CAATEGVIDEQFF
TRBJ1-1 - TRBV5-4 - TGTGCCAGCAGCCCTTCGGGGGCGCGCACTGAAGCTTCCTTT CASSPSGARTEASF
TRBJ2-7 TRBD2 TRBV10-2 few TGTGCCTCGGGGCCCGGGACTAGCGGGAGTGACGAGCAGTACTTC CASGPGTSGSDEQYF
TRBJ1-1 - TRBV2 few TGTGCCAGCAGCCCATGGGGCTTTGAAGCTTTCTTT CASSPWGFEAFF
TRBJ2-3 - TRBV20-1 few TGCAGTGCTAGCCTCCTTACAGATACGCAGTATTTT CSASLLTDTQYF
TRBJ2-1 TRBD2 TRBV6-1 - TGTGCCAGCAGGCTCCCGGGACTAGCGTACAATGAGCAGTTCTTC CASRLPGLAYNEQFF
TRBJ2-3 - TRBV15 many TGTGCCACCAGCAGAACCACAGATACGCAGTATTTT CATSRTTDTQYF
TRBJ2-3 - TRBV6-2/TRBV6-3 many TGTGCCAGCAGTTACTCGAGGCCAGATACGCAGTATTTT CASSYSRPDTQYF
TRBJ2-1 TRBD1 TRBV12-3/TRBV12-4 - TGTGCCAGCACCGGACAGGGGATAGATGAGCAGTTCTTC CASTGQGIDEQFF
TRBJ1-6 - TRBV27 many TGTGCCAGCAGTCGGGCCTCTCAGGGGAATTCACCCCTCCACTTT CASSRASQGNSPLHF
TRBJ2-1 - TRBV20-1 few TGCAGTGCTTATAGGGACCGTGTGTACAATGAGCAGTTCTTC CSAYRDRVYNEQFF
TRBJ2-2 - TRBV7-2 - TGTGCCAGCAGCTTACATCCAGGGGATCCGAACACCGGGGAGCTGTTTTTT CASSLHPGDPNTGELFF
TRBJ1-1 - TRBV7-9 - TGTGCCAGCACCCGCCTTTGGAACACTGAAGCTTTCTTT CASTRLWNTEAFF
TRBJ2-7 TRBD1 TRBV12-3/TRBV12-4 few TGTGCCAGCAGTTTTCTAGACAGGGGGGACTACGAGCAGTACTTC CASSFLDRGDYEQYF